The 27 T cell receptor beta chains reported below all come from one sample, sequenced in a study of human T cells and chemical hapten exposure. The time point here: healthy volunteer bleed at 6 weeks. Total RNA extraction was carried out from unfractionated whole blood. MiXCR was run by TCRdb on the RACE reads, yielding one entry per CDR3 protein. The sample holds some 65,000 distinct CDR3 sequences, around 6.1% seen once. Specimen: whole blood. Every receptor here comes from a female donor in good health. Some clones in this sample may be carry-over from other donors' samples.

This clonotype showed up many times. This chain links TRBV5-1 with TRBJ2-3; maybe TRBD1 (6 bases). There are 15 residues in the CDR3. Trimming removed 4 bases at V and 0 bases at J, with 12 bases between. Per the germline V gene, CDR1 is SGHRS and CDR2 is YFSETQ. In DNA, the CDR3 is TGCGCCAGCAGCCCTGGACAGACTAGCACAGATACGCAGTATTTT. This codes for CASSPGQTSTDTQYF. Filled out from reference TRBV5-1 and TRBJ2-3, the complete variable domain reads KAGVTQTPRYLIKTRGQQVTLSCSPISGHRSVSWYQQTPGQGLQFLFEYFSETQRNKGNFPGRFSGRQFSNSRSEMNVSTLELGDSALYLCASSPGQTSTDTQYFGPGTRLTVL.

At least ten counts were recorded for this clonotype. The chain joins TRBV28 to TRBJ2-7, with 7 bases fitting TRBD1. The CDR3 loop spans 13 amino acids. Germline V lookup: CDR1 MDHEN, CDR2 SYDVKM. J was trimmed by 5 bases and V by 5 bases; bases with no gene match: 6. CDR3 DNA sequence: TGTGCCAGCAGTCCGACAGGGTCCCACGAGCAGTACTTC. This sequence encodes CASSPTGSHEQYF.

V and J are TRBV2 and TRBJ2-1, with no clear D. The V and J ends lost 3 bases and 8 bases respectively, with 8 bases between them. Per germline, CDR1 SNHLY and CDR2 FYNNEI. The CDR3 spans 12 residues. CDR3 protein: CASSDRHDEQFF. The DNA of the CDR3 is TGTGCCAGCAGTGATAGGCACGATGAGCAGTTCTTC. The variable domain in full, with the rest retrieved from reference TRBV2 and TRBJ2-1, is EPEVTQTPSHQVTQMGQEVILRCVPISNHLYFYWYRQILGQKVEFLVSFYNNEISEKSEIFDDQFSVERPDGSNFTLKIRSTKLEDSAMYFCASSDRHDEQFFGPGTRLTVL.

V usage is TRBV28 and J usage is TRBJ2-7, with 9 bases fitting TRBD1. The CDR3 has 15 residues. Germline loops: CDR1 MDHEN, CDR2 SYDVKM. V gave up 4 bases and J gave up 1 base; unmatched junction bases: 5. CDR3 in DNA: TGTGCCAGCAGTTCCGGACAGGGGTGGTCCTACGAGCAGTACTTC. Protein product: CASSSGQGWSYEQYF.

This clonotype was detected ten times or more. V and J are TRBV7-9 and TRBJ2-3; D is undetermined. The CDR3 is 15 residues long. Deletions cut 3 bases from V and 0 bases from J, with 10 bases between. Germline assignment: CDR1 SEHNR and CDR2 FQNEAQ (reference sequence). As DNA, the CDR3 is TGTGCCAGCAGCTTCCCAGCGCGAAGCACAGATACGCAGTATTTT. It is translated as CASSFPARSTDTQYF.

This clonotype was found a few times. This chain connects TRBV29-1 to TRBJ1-1; no firm D call. The CDR3 length is 14 residues. V gave up 7 bases and J gave up 0 bases, with 15 bases separating them. CDR1 is SQVTM, CDR2 ANQGSEA, per germline. Written as DNA, the CDR3 is TGCAGCGCCGAGGGAGGACGAGTGAACACTGAAGCTTTCTTT. It encodes CSAEGGRVNTEAFF.

This clonotype has a count of ten or more. CDR3 region: CSARDSGRGADTQYF. In DNA, the CDR3 is TGCAGTGCTAGGGACAGCGGGAGGGGAGCAGATACGCAGTATTTT. The chain recombines TRBV20-1 with TRBJ2-3, with 10 bases that match TRBD2. The CDR3 extends over 15 amino acids. Germline V gene data show CDR1 as DFQATT and CDR2 as SNEGSKA (reference sequence). The J segment lost 4 bases and the V segment lost 3 bases, leaving 7 bases of the junction unmatched.

This clonotype has a count of ten or more. The chain links TRBV28 to TRBJ2-2; D uncertain. CDR1 MDHEN and CDR2 SYDVKM come from the germline V gene. V was clipped by 3 bases and J by 4 bases, with 3 bases between them. The CDR3 contains 12 residues. CDR3 sequence: CASSFGTGELFF. CDR3 nucleotide sequence: TGTGCCAGCAGTTTTGGCACCGGGGAGCTGTTTTTT.

The table lists this clonotype with many counts. The chain couples TRBV29-1 to TRBJ1-2, with D possibly being TRBD1 (6 bases). This CDR3 has 11 residues. With 5 bases removed from V and 8 bases from J, the gap between germline ends came to 12 bases. Germline V CDR1 and CDR2: SQVTM, ANQGSEA. CDR3 in DNA: TGCAGCGTTCCTGAGGGGGAGGGCTACACCTTC. Amino acid sequence: CSVPEGEGYTF.

Of note for this clonotype: This may stem from a read error, because a much larger clone lies one nucleotide away. This chain uses TRBV28 with TRBJ2-3, with 7 nucleotides matching TRBD2. Germline CDR1 is MDHEN and CDR2 is SYDVKM. J gave up 1 base and V 3 bases, and 1 base lay outside the gene matches. CDR3 length equals 14 residues. CDR3 in amino acids: CASSLLAGTDTQYF. In DNA form, the CDR3 reads TGTGCCAGCAGTTTGCTAGCGGGCACAGATACGCAGTATTTT.

This clonotype was counted many times. The chain uses TRBV7-2 and TRBJ2-3; TRBD1 agrees at 7 bases. The CDR3 has 15 residues. After removal of 3 bases from V and 2 bases from J, the junction contained 5 bases not matched to a gene. From germline, CDR1 is SGHTA and CDR2 FQGNSA. The chain's CDR3 is CASSFVGTDTDTQYF. Here the CDR3 DNA reads TGTGCCAGCAGCTTTGTCGGGACAGACACAGATACGCAGTATTTT.

In this sample, this clonotype turned up a few times. The chain employs TRBV6-4 and TRBJ2-1; 8 positions match TRBD1. J gave up 9 bases and V 6 bases, and 10 bases lay outside the gene matches. The germline V gene encodes CDR1 MRHNA and CDR2 SNTAGT. The CDR3 consists of 14 residues. The CDR3 is CASSPDRVYGEQFF. CDR3 nucleotide sequence: TGTGCCAGCAGCCCGGACAGGGTTTATGGTGAGCAGTTCTTC.

This clonotype was observed a handful of times. This chain links TRBV12-3 or TRBV12-4 with TRBJ2-1, with 12 nucleotides matching TRBD2. After removal of 2 bases from V and 8 bases from J, the junction contained 4 bases not matched to a gene. The CDR3 contains 15 residues. The CDR3 coding sequence is TGTGCCAGCAGTTTACCTAGCGGGAGGGCCGATGAGCAGTTCTTC. Residues: CASSLPSGRADEQFF.

This clonotype was observed many times. This chain joins TRBV29-1 and TRBJ2-5; no definite D call. The CDR3 consists of 14 residues. Trimming removed 3 bases at V and 3 bases at J, with 14 bases between. Germline assignment: CDR1 SQVTM and CDR2 ANQGSEA. CDR3 region: CSVEGHNLEETQYF. In DNA form, the CDR3 reads TGCAGCGTTGAGGGCCATAACCTAGAAGAGACCCAGTACTTC.

This clonotype was counted ten times or more. This sequence joins TRBV2 and TRBJ2-3; D possibly corresponds to TRBD2 (5 bases). The CDR3 contains 13 residues. Trimming cost V 4 bases and J 4 bases, with 9 bases left between them. Per germline, CDR1 SNHLY and CDR2 FYNNEI. The CDR3 DNA sequence: TGTGCCAGCAGTGCCAAGGGAGCAGATACGCAGTATTTT. Amino acids: CASSAKGADTQYF. The full variable domain, in which reference TRBV2 and TRBJ2-3 provide the parts outside the CDR3, is EPEVTQTPSHQVTQMGQEVILRCVPISNHLYFYWYRQILGQKVEFLVSFYNNEISEKSEIFDDQFSVERPDGSNFTLKIRSTKLEDSAMYFCASSAKGADTQYFGPGTRLTVL.

The chain joins TRBV7-9 to TRBJ1-1, with D possibly being TRBD1 (6 bases). The germline gives CDR1 SEHNR, CDR2 FQNEAQ (reference sequence). V lost 4 bases to trimming and J lost 5 bases, with 14 bases between them. The CDR3 contains 14 residues. The DNA of the CDR3 is TGTGCCAGCAGCTCTACTAGGGGGGGTACTGAAGCTTTCTTT. Its protein product is CASSSTRGGTEAFF.

This chain uses TRBV29-1 with TRBJ2-3; no definite D call. Germline V gene data show CDR1 as SQVTM and CDR2 as ANQGSEA. The CDR3 sequence is 15 residues long. The V end lost 6 bases, the J end lost 0 bases, and 16 bases lay between the germline ends. CDR3 bases: TGCAGCGTCCCCGCGCGCAGCCGAAGCACAGATACGCAGTATTTT. This codes for CSVPARSRSTDTQYF.

The chain employs TRBV19 and TRBJ2-3, with D possibly being TRBD1 (6 bases). V dropped 3 bases and J dropped 4 bases, with 14 bases sitting between them. Germline V lookup: CDR1 LNHDA, CDR2 SQIVND (reference sequence). The length of the CDR3 is 15 residues. The CDR3 nucleotides are TGTGCCAGTAGTATCCCCGAGACAGGCCCAGATACGCAGTATTTT. This encodes CASSIPETGPDTQYF. The whole variable domain, remainder taken from reference TRBV19 and TRBJ2-3, is DGGITQSPKYLFRKEGQNVTLSCEQNLNHDAMYWYRQDPGQGLRLIYYSQIVNDFQKGDIAEGYSVSREKKESFPLTVTSAQKNPTAFYLCASSIPETGPDTQYFGPGTRLTVL.

On this clonotype: A much larger clone differs by one base, so this may be a read error. This chain joins TRBV7-6 and TRBJ2-4; D is unresolved. CDR1 is SGHVS and CDR2 is FNYEAQ in the germline V gene. This CDR3 is 14 amino acids long. V gave up 6 bases and J gave up 2 bases, with 11 bases separating them. As DNA, the CDR3 is TGTGCCAGCAGTCGTACTATTTCCAAAAACATTCAGTACTTC. It translates to CASSRTISKNIQYF.

This clonotype was observed many times. This rearrangement joins TRBV28 to TRBJ2-1; 9 bases line up with TRBD2. CDR1 MDHEN and CDR2 SYDVKM come from the germline V gene. J gave up 5 bases and V 7 bases, and 18 bases lay outside the gene matches. This CDR3 comprises 18 residues. CDR3 residues: CASTPWSAGGRGNNEQFF. The CDR3 region has the DNA TGTGCCAGCACCCCCTGGTCGGCGGGAGGGCGGGGGAACAATGAGCAGTTCTTC.

This clonotype has a count of ten or more. The chain has TRBV6-1 and TRBJ2-1; D gene ambiguous. The V gene's germline CDR1 is MNHNS and CDR2 SASEGT. The germline V and J ends were trimmed by 4 bases and 8 bases, with 6 bases remaining between them. The CDR3 totals 11 residues. The CDR3 is CASSVRDEQFF. CDR3 sequence (DNA): TGTGCCAGCAGTGTCCGGGATGAGCAGTTCTTC.

V usage is TRBV6-2 or TRBV6-3 and J usage is TRBJ2-1; the match to TRBD2 covers 7 bases. V dropped 8 bases and J dropped 1; count of bases not matched to a gene: 11. Germline loops: CDR1 MNHEY, CDR2 SVGEGT. The CDR3 extends over 16 amino acids. The CDR3 coding sequence is TGTGCCAGCCGATCTTTCACGGGACTATCCTACAATGAGCAGTTCTTC. This translates into CASRSFTGLSYNEQFF.

This clonotype came up many times. The chain uses TRBV4-1 and TRBJ2-1; D is undetermined. Germline V gene lookup returns CDR1 MGHRA and CDR2 YSYEKL. V was pared by 0 bases and J by 5 bases, with 2 bases between. The CDR3 loop spans 12 amino acids. CDR3 loop: CASSQDDNEQFF. In DNA form, the CDR3 reads TGCGCCAGCAGCCAAGATGACAATGAGCAGTTCTTC.

This clonotype has only a few counts. The chain uses TRBV15 and TRBJ2-1, with 13 bases fitting TRBD2. The CDR3 has 16 residues. V trimming: 1 base; J trimming: 7 bases; junction bases outside the gene matches: 4. CDR1 and CDR2 (germline): LNHNV, YYDKDF (reference sequence). CDR3 protein: CATSRATSGRGNEQFF. The CDR3, as DNA: TGTGCCACCAGCAGAGCTACTAGCGGGAGGGGGAATGAGCAGTTCTTC.

The gene calls are TRBV6-2 or TRBV6-3 and TRBJ1-6, with D uncertain. Germline lookup yields CDR1 MNHEY and CDR2 SVGEGT. The CDR3 runs 15 residues. V lost 7 bases to trimming and J lost 10 bases, with 20 bases between them. Here the CDR3 reads CASIRGLTVGSPLHF. The CDR3 DNA is TGTGCCAGCATCCGCGGGCTTACCGTTGGATCACCCCTCCACTTT.

This clonotype was counted many times. The rearrangement joins TRBV10-1 to TRBJ2-3; no clear D gene. The germline CDR1 and CDR2 sequences are WNHNN and SYGVQD (reference sequence). Trimming took 9 bases from V and 2 from J, leaving 21 bases between them. The CDR3 has 16 amino acids. CDR3 nucleotide sequence: TGCGCCAGTGTGAGTATGGCTCTGAGAATCACAGATACGCAGTATTTT. Protein: CASVSMALRITDTQYF.

This clonotype was counted ten times or more. As DNA, the CDR3 is TGCAGCGTTGAAGACCTCACAGATACGCAGTATTTT. Encoded protein: CSVEDLTDTQYF. The chain is built from TRBV29-1 and TRBJ2-3; no firm D call. Germline assignment: CDR1 SQVTM and CDR2 ANQGSEA. V was cut by 0 bases and J by 2 bases, with 3 bases left in between. CDR3 size: 12 residues.